The clone carrying this T cell receptor (beta chain) was recorded a few times. Its antigen is unknown. The entry originates in a study of response to subunit inactivated influenza vaccine. The study, taken as a whole, reports: Each seasonal influenza vaccination recruits few new T cells, the authors suggested.

A single record per CDR3 protein comes from TCRdb applying MiXCR to the RT-PCR reads. The data show 860,000 or so distinct CDR3 sequences, less than 25% seen once. CDR1 and CDR2 (germline): MNHEY, SVGEGT. This CDR3 comprises 14 residues. V was clipped by 3 bases and J by 5 bases, with 13 bases between them. Sequencing was performed on PBMCs from blood, taken roughly 5 days after vaccination. The source of this sequence is a middle-aged man who received an inactivated influenza vaccine. The V and J genes are TRBV6-2 or TRBV6-3 and TRBJ2-5; D remains ambiguous. For the CDR3, the DNA is TGTGCCAGCAGTTATTTTGGGCGGCAGGAGACCCAGTACTTC. Residues: CASSYFGRQETQYF.